This T cell receptor (beta chain) was obtained from a study of response to subunit inactivated influenza vaccine. The study's findings and limits: It was suggested by the authors that few new T cells are recruited by each seasonal influenza vaccination.

This clonotype appeared a few times. No antigen is known for it. TCRdb processed the RT-PCR reads anew with MiXCR; each CDR3 protein has one entry. Among under 750,000 distinct CDR3 sequences listed, approximately 10% were seen once. The germline V gene has CDR1 ENHRY and CDR2 SYGVKD. The V end was cut by 10 bases, the J end by 4 bases, with 13 bases between. The CDR3 consists of 12 residues. V usage is TRBV10-3 and J usage is TRBJ1-1, with D possibly being TRBD1 (5 bases). The receptor was isolated from a man aged 45 to 65 who received an inactivated influenza vaccine. The sequences come from PBMCs from blood, collected on the day of vaccination. The CDR3 DNA is TGTGCCACCCTTAGGGGAGGCACTGAAGCTTTCTTT. Protein: CATLRGGTEAFF.